This T cell receptor (beta chain) was sequenced for a study of blood T cell repertoires in COVID-19. Across the study: Researchers got acute and convalescent COVID-19 samples from the United States, Italy and Spain. From T cells, B-cell-depleted T cells, or PBMCs came the material, which was cDNA or gDNA.

It was during active infection that Seattle patients were enrolled and then longitudinally followed. Authors' data handling: Scientists estimated how many nucleated cells there were by amplifying reference gene primers. The repertoire was sequenced with immunoSEQ multiplex PCR; TCRdb's copy has only in-frame clones and lacks some. The DNA was the basis for D and trimming; V, J and clone size are from that table. Of 250,000 to 400,000 clones in the sample, 85% to 90% were seen once. The germline V and J ends were trimmed by 0 bases and 6 bases, with 11 bases remaining between them. The germline V gene encodes CDR1 GTSNPN and CDR2 SVGIG (reference sequence). The CDR3 is made up of 13 amino acids.

This receptor was identified in a woman between 25 and 40 years old with COVID-19, enrolled during active disease. The sample comprised peripheral blood. The V call is TRBV30, the J call TRBJ1-1; unclear D gene. The DNA of the CDR3 is TGTGCCTGGAGTGTACTGGAGAGCGCTGAAGCTTTCTTT. This encodes CAWSVLESAEAFF.